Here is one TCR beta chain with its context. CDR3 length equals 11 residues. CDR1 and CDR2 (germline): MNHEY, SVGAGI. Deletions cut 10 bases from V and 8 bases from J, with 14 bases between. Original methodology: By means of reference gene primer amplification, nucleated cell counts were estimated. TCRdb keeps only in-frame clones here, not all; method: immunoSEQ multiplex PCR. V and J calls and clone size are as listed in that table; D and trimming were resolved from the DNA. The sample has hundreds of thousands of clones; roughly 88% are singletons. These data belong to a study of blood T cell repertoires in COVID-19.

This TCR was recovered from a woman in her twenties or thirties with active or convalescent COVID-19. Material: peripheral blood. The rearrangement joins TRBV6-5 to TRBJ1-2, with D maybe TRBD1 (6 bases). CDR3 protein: CANRQDEGYTF. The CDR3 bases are TGTGCCAACAGACAGGACGAAGGCTACACCTTC.